A single sample gave rise to the 14 T cell receptor beta chains below, sequenced in a study of technical replicates of blood from a handful of donors. The method was immunoSEQ multiplex PCR; TCRdb's version includes in-frame clones alone and lacks a portion of them. The sample yields about 70,000 clones, over 85% seen once. The sample consisted of T cells isolated from PBMCs. Receptors were obtained from a human donor in good health.

The rearrangement links TRBV5-4 to TRBJ2-1; 13 positions agree with TRBD2. From germline, CDR1 is SGHNT and CDR2 YYREEE (reference sequence). Trimming removed 4 bases from V and 9 bases from J; junction bases left unmatched: 7. CDR3 size: 15 residues. CDR3 sequence reads: CASSAGLAGRVEQFF. CDR3 DNA sequence: TGTGCCAGCAGCGCGGGACTAGCGGGAAGAGTTGAGCAGTTCTTC.

The chain employs TRBV28 and TRBJ2-7; tentatively, D is TRBD1 (6 bases). In germline, CDR1 is MDHEN, CDR2 SYDVKM. The CDR3 loop spans 13 amino acids. V dropped 5 bases and J dropped 5 bases, with 13 bases sitting between them. CDR3 bases: TGTGCCAGCAGTAAACAGGGATTAAACGAGCAGTACTTC. Its protein product is CASSKQGLNEQYF.

In this sample, this clone turned up once. The chain combines TRBV6-5 with TRBJ1-3, with TRBD1 matching 7 bases. Trimming removed 11 bases from V and 0 bases from J; junction bases left unmatched: 4. This CDR3 spans 13 amino acids. CDR1 and CDR2 (germline): MNHEY, SVGAGI. The CDR3 loop is CACGQVSGNTIYF. In DNA form, the CDR3 reads TGTGCCTGCGGACAGGTCTCTGGAAACACCATATATTTT.

The gene calls are TRBV7-8 and TRBJ2-3; D gene uncertain. Germline V gene lookup returns CDR1 SGHVS and CDR2 FQNEAQ. The CDR3 extends over 10 amino acids. Trimming cost V 8 bases and J 5 bases, with 5 bases left between them. CDR3 amino acids: CASAGDTQYF. CDR3 coding DNA: TGTGCCAGCGCAGGAGATACGCAGTATTTT.

The chain recombines TRBV19 with TRBJ2-7, with a weak D call TRBD2 (6 bases). V was shortened by 2 bases and J by 3 bases, with 14 bases between the two germline ends. This CDR3 contains 15 residues. The V gene's germline CDR1 is LNHDA and CDR2 SQIVND (reference sequence). CDR3: CASSIIGRQNYEQYF. CDR3 bases: TGTGCCAGTAGTATAATAGGGAGGCAGAACTACGAGCAGTACTTC.

The chain carries TRBV5-1 and TRBJ2-5; a possible D gene is TRBD2 (5 bases). V gave up 0 bases and J gave up 5 bases, with 11 bases separating them. Germline CDR1 reads SGHRS; CDR2 reads YFSETQ. The CDR3 sequence is 14 residues long. The CDR3 DNA reads TGCGCCAGCAGCTTGGGATCTAGAGGGGAGACCCAGTACTTC. Its protein is CASSLGSRGETQYF.

This clone was seen only a few times. The J gene is TRBJ1-2, the V gene TRBV19; D unclear. This CDR3 contains 15 residues. V lost 6 bases and J 3 bases, leaving 17 bases between the germline ends. Germline V CDR1 and CDR2: LNHDA, SQIVND (reference sequence). The chain's CDR3 is CASRLPTGEDYGYTF. CDR3 bases: TGTGCCAGTAGATTGCCAACGGGAGAGGACTATGGCTACACCTTC.

V and J are TRBV9 and TRBJ2-7, with TRBD1 identical over 7 bases. The trim removed 4 bases at V and 1 base at J, leaving 8 bases unmatched. This CDR3 has 15 amino acids. CDR1 and CDR2 (germline): SGDLS, YYNGEE. The CDR3 region has the DNA TGTGCCAGCAGCCTCCGGGACAGACGTTCCTACGAGCAGTACTTC. This gives the protein CASSLRDRRSYEQYF.

The rearrangement joins TRBV10-1 to TRBJ2-7, with TRBD2 matching 13 bases. With 3 bases clipped from V and 4 bases from J, the junction kept 6 bases outside the gene matches. The CDR3 has 16 amino acids. Germline V gives CDR1 WNHNN, CDR2 SYGVQD (reference sequence). CDR3 in amino acids: CASSETSGRGLYEQYF. The CDR3 DNA reads TGCGCCAGCAGTGAAACTAGCGGGAGGGGGTTGTACGAGCAGTACTTC.

The rearrangement uses TRBV15 and TRBJ2-5, with unresolved D. Germline V gene sequence: CDR1 LNHNV, CDR2 YYDKDF (reference sequence). The V and J ends lost 3 bases and 2 bases respectively, with 10 bases between them. The CDR3 is made up of 14 amino acids. CDR3 in amino acids: CATSSEWSQETQYF. The CDR3 DNA follows: TGTGCCACCAGCAGCGAATGGAGTCAAGAGACCCAGTACTTC. Together with reference TRBV15 and TRBJ2-5, the CDR3 gives the full variable domain: DAMVIQNPRYQVTQFGKPVTLSCSQTLNHNVMYWYQQKSSQAPKLLFHYYDKDFNNEADTPDNFQSRRPNTSFCFLDIRSPGLGDTAMYLCATSSEWSQETQYFGPGTRLLVL.

V usage is TRBV6-7 and J usage is TRBJ2-3; 7 nucleotides match TRBD1. TRBV6-7 is an ORF; its function is uncertain. This CDR3 has 17 residues. The trim removed 4 bases at V and 1 base at J, leaving 11 bases unmatched. In DNA form, the CDR3 reads TGTGCCAGCAGTTTGGGCCCTAGGGGGCTCGGCACAGATACGCAGTATTTT. Amino acids: CASSLGPRGLGTDTQYF.

The chain links TRBV7-9 to TRBJ1-1; 8 bases map to TRBD1. The CDR3 covers 14 residues. Germline values: CDR1 SEHNR, CDR2 FQNEAQ (reference sequence). V was pared by 2 bases and J by 3 bases, with 2 bases of the junction left unmatched. The CDR3 DNA reads TGTGCCAGCAGCTTAATGGACAGGGACACTGAAGCTTTCTTT. Its translation is CASSLMDRDTEAFF.

This chain connects TRBV30 to TRBJ1-1, with TRBD1 matching 10 bases. V trimming: 3 bases; J trimming: 10 bases; junction bases outside the gene matches: 11. The germline V gene has CDR1 GTSNPN and CDR2 SVGIG (reference sequence). CDR3 size: 14 residues. CDR3 DNA sequence: TGTGCCTGGAGCCTCCCGGGACAGGGGATTGTAGCTTTCTTT. This gives the protein CAWSLPGQGIVAFF.

The chain combines TRBV4-3 with TRBJ1-1, with 7 bases aligning to TRBD1. The CDR3 is made up of 16 amino acids. CDR1 LGHNA and CDR2 YSLEER come from the germline V gene. V shed 0 bases and J 1 base; nucleotides not matched to a gene: 5. The CDR3 DNA reads TGCGCCAGCAGCCAAGACAGGGGGTGGGGGAACACTGAAGCTTTCTTT. Translated, it gives CASSQDRGWGNTEAFF.